Below are 10 T cell receptor beta chains sequenced from a single sample in a study of identical twins. TCRdb re-called the 5' RACE reads with MiXCR, one entry per CDR3 protein. Of about 530,000 distinct CDR3 sequences in the sample, around 20% were seen once. This same sample was also taken into another study, of yellow fever vaccine responses in identical twins.

Sequences were obtained from CD4+ T cells sorted from blood. Receptors were obtained from a young woman in good health.

This clonotype was detected ten times or more. The chain carries TRBV7-6 and TRBJ2-3; D call uncertain. The CDR3 runs to 13 residues. V dropped 1 base and J dropped 1 base, with 3 bases sitting between them. Germline-derived CDR1 and CDR2 are SGHVS and FNYEAQ. This CDR3 reads CASSLVGTDTQYF. CDR3 sequence (DNA): TGTGCCAGCAGCTTAGTTGGCACAGATACGCAGTATTTT.

The sample holds a few counts of this clonotype. The rearrangement links TRBV9 to TRBJ1-1; 12 nucleotides align to TRBD1. The CDR3 is made up of 18 amino acids. The ends lost 2 bases at V and 4 bases at J; junction bases unmatched: 12. From germline, CDR1 is SGDLS and CDR2 YYNGEE. The CDR3 DNA reads as TGTGCCAGCAGCGTTATGGGACAGGGGGCCCATGTGAGCACTGAAGCTTTCTTT. Translating gives CASSVMGQGAHVSTEAFF.

This clonotype was seen more than once but under ten times. V usage is TRBV7-9 and J usage is TRBJ2-7; no clear D gene. Trimming took off 5 bases at V and 2 bases at J, with 7 bases between the two ends. CDR1 is SEHNR, CDR2 FQNEAQ, per germline (reference sequence). This CDR3 comprises 12 residues. The CDR3 sequence is CASSPTTYEQYV. CDR3 DNA: TGTGCCAGCAGCCCGACCACCTACGAGCAGTACGTC.

The chain links TRBV10-3 to TRBJ1-1, with 10 bases that match TRBD1. The V gene's germline CDR1 is ENHRY and CDR2 SYGVKD. J was trimmed by 1 base and V by 10 bases; bases with no gene match: 6. CDR3 length: 14 amino acids. The CDR3 protein is CASQTGGTNTEAFF. Written as DNA, the CDR3 is TGTGCCAGCCAGACAGGGGGCACGAACACTGAAGCTTTCTTT.

The chain uses TRBV11-2 and TRBJ1-1; 7 positions agree with TRBD1. This CDR3 has 16 residues. V trimming: 6 bases; J trimming: 0 bases; junction bases outside the gene matches: 10. Germline CDR1 and CDR2: SGHAT and FQNNGV. The CDR3 DNA reads TGTGCCAGCAGACCCCTGACAGGGCGACTGAACACTGAAGCTTTCTTT. Protein product: CASRPLTGRLNTEAFF.

This chain joins TRBV10-3 and TRBJ1-1, with 7 nucleotides matching TRBD1. CDR3 size: 16 residues. CDR1 is ENHRY, CDR2 SYGVKD, per germline. V shed 0 bases and J 4 bases; nucleotides not matched to a gene: 8. The CDR3 DNA reads TGTGCCATCAGTGAGTCGGGCAGGGGGTCTAGCACTGAAGCTTTCTTT. Translation gives CAISESGRGSSTEAFF.

This clonotype occurred a few times. The V gene is TRBV3-1, the J gene TRBJ2-5; 7 bases are shared with TRBD2. Trimming took 4 bases from V and 4 from J; bases not matched to a gene: 6. This CDR3 has 14 residues. Germline V gives CDR1 LGHDT, CDR2 YNNKEL (reference sequence). DNA for the CDR3: TGTGCCAGCAGCCGCCTGGGACTACTAGAGACCCAGTACTTC. Protein product: CASSRLGLLETQYF.

The rearrangement joins TRBV28 to TRBJ2-2; TRBD1 matches 9 bases. V lost 6 bases and J lost 7; bases outside the gene matches: 6. The CDR3 extends over 14 amino acids. CDR1 is MDHEN, CDR2 SYDVKM, per germline. The CDR3: CASRLRDRVGELFF. In DNA, the CDR3 is TGTGCCAGCAGACTCCGGGACAGGGTCGGGGAGCTGTTTTTT.

This chain connects TRBV27 to TRBJ2-1; no definite D call. With 3 bases removed from V and 5 bases from J, the gap between germline ends came to 14 bases. The CDR3 length is 15 residues. Germline loops: CDR1 MNHEY, CDR2 SMNVEV (reference sequence). The CDR3 DNA is TGTGCCAGCAGTTTTCCCCCCCTTCGAAACAATGAGCAGTTCTTC. Encoded protein: CASSFPPLRNNEQFF.

The chain carries TRBV5-1 and TRBJ2-2; no firm D call. This CDR3 has 16 amino acids. Germline V gene sequence: CDR1 SGHRS, CDR2 YFSETQ. V gave up 4 bases and J gave up 0 bases, with 13 bases separating them. The CDR3: CASSTDGLTNTGELFF. The CDR3 coding sequence is TGCGCCAGCAGCACAGACGGCCTGACGAACACCGGGGAGCTGTTTTTT.